A selection of T cell receptor beta chains follows, all from one sample in a study of blood T cell repertoires in COVID-19. Assay used: immunoSEQ multiplex PCR; TCRdb lists only in-frame clones, some missing. Found here are some 170,000 clones, 80% to 90% of them singletons; the top ten hold roughly an eighth. Input material: peripheral blood. The receptors come from a woman in her 70s with COVID-19, enrolled during active disease. Each CDR3 is given with its conserved first and last residue. Each record gives: clone size, J gene, V gene, CDR3 protein. Size is stated for part of the rows, as once, few or many counts, or as a class when the clone is expanded.

>-|TRBJ2-3|TRBV5-1
CASSLGTNTQYF
>-|TRBJ2-7|TRBV28
CASSLSRATGISEQYF
>-|TRBJ2-7|TRBV3-1/TRBV3-2
CASSSGLAAYEQYF
>-|TRBJ1-4|TRBV6-2/TRBV6-3
CASSYRFLARQGTNEKLFF
>-|TRBJ1-5|TRBV12-3/TRBV12-4
CASSPDRDDPQHF
>-|TRBJ1-5|TRBV27
CASSLTRSSNQPQHF
>few|TRBJ2-7|TRBV28
CASSLPFIEQYF
>-|TRBJ2-1|TRBV28
CASSLGVAGAYNEQFF
>-|TRBJ1-4|TRBV12-3/TRBV12-4
CASSLGGIEKLFF
>-|TRBJ1-3|TRBV28
CASSRTGQNPGNTIYF
>-|TRBJ2-7|TRBV6-5
CASSSWSGRRPYEQYF
>-|TRBJ2-1|TRBV10-3
CAISEGPSGNEQFF
>-|TRBJ1-5|TRBV5-1
CASSWDSPNQPQHF
>once|TRBJ2-7|TRBV27
CASSLSRTSGSYEQYF
>-|TRBJ2-3|TRBV7-9
CASSLRDSDTQYF
>once|TRBJ2-7|TRBV4-1
CASSQGAGLYEQYF
>-|TRBJ1-4|TRBV25-1
CASSGSGTGGGYEKLFF
>few|TRBJ1-4|TRBV3-1/TRBV3-2
CASSPDTTTNEKLFF
>-|TRBJ1-5|TRBV7-2
CASSLGTQNQPQHF
>-|TRBJ2-1|TRBV9
CASRKAGGPNEQFF
>-|TRBJ2-1|TRBV28
CASSSPPAGGNYNEQFF
>-|TRBJ1-3|TRBV6-5
CASRYGTQDGNTIYF
>few|TRBJ1-5|TRBV6-5
CASSYAPGGNQPQHF
>-|TRBJ2-2|TRBV27
CASNSGTGFVGELFF
>-|TRBJ2-2|TRBV11-2
CASIESFANTGELFF
>-|TRBJ2-7|TRBV25-1
CASYAPTGAQYF
>-|TRBJ1-1|TRBV7-2
CASSLGGTGFTEAFF
>-|TRBJ2-5|TRBV7-7
CASSHETGLGETQYF
>-|TRBJ2-7|TRBV3-1/TRBV3-2
CASSQGGTGGKQYF
>-|TRBJ1-2|TRBV6-5
CASKTNRQGVGYTF
>-|TRBJ1-4|TRBV10-3
CAISEGGGVEKLFF
>-|TRBJ1-4|TRBV29-1
CSTIAGGSNEKLFF